Listed here are 18 T cell receptor beta chains from one sample, sequenced in a study of blood T cell repertoires in COVID-19. Here immunoSEQ multiplex PCR was the method, and the copy in TCRdb shows in-frame clones only, minus some. Of around 370,000 clones in the sample, 90% are singletons; the top ten hold around 7%. The sample comprised peripheral blood. These receptors were collected from a man aged 18 to 30 with active or convalescent COVID-19.

The chain links TRBV9 to TRBJ1-6; maybe TRBD1 (5 bases). Trimming removed 2 bases at V and 9 bases at J, with 15 bases between. The length of the CDR3 is 15 residues. CDR1 and CDR2 (germline): SGDLS, YYNGEE. CDR3 in amino acids: CASSVARGKGSPLHF. The CDR3 DNA sequence: TGTGCCAGCAGCGTGGCCCGGGGGAAAGGTTCACCCCTCCACTTT.

V and J are TRBV7-6 and TRBJ2-7; 10 bases fit TRBD1. Germline values: CDR1 SGHVS, CDR2 FNYEAQ. The CDR3 consists of 16 residues. V dropped 3 bases and J dropped 7; count of bases not matched to a gene: 12. The CDR3: CASSLEPGQGSWEQYF. CDR3 bases: TGTGCCAGCAGCTTGGAGCCGGGACAGGGGTCATGGGAGCAGTACTTC.

V and J are TRBV30 and TRBJ1-5, with 7 bases aligning to TRBD1. This CDR3 has 12 residues. With V trimmed by 1 base and J by 6 bases, 0 bases remained unmatched. CDR1 GTSNPN and CDR2 SVGIG come from the germline V gene (reference sequence). The CDR3 DNA sequence: TGTGCCTGGAGTGACAGGGGTCAGCCCCAGCATTTT. It codes for CAWSDRGQPQHF. The full variable domain, with the rest looked up from reference TRBV30 and TRBJ1-5, is SQTIHQWPATLVQPVGSPLSLECTVEGTSNPNLYWYRQAAGRGLQLLFYSVGIGQISSEVPQNLSASRPQDRQFILSSKKLLLSDSGFYLCAWSDRGQPQHFGDGTRLSIL.

V is TRBV9 and J is TRBJ2-1; D remains ambiguous. CDR1 is SGDLS, CDR2 YYNGEE, per germline. Trimming cost V 4 bases and J 7 bases, with 15 bases left between them. This CDR3 region has 14 residues. CDR3 bases: TGTGCCAGCAGCCCCAATTCCCCTAGGAATGAGCAGTTCTTC. This encodes CASSPNSPRNEQFF.

The chain carries TRBV29-1 and TRBJ2-7; D is perhaps TRBD1 (5 bases). Germline assignment: CDR1 SQVTM and CDR2 ANQGSEA. The CDR3 spans 11 residues. V was cut by 5 bases and J by 6 bases, with 11 bases left in between. The CDR3 DNA is TGCAGCGTTTCTGAAAGGGGCGAGCAGTACTTC. Protein: CSVSERGEQYF.

This clone was picked up one time. This rearrangement joins TRBV24-1 to TRBJ1-5; the D gene is possibly TRBD1 (6 bases). Germline loops: CDR1 KGHDR, CDR2 SFDVKD. This CDR3 is built from 13 residues. Trimming took off 9 bases at V and 4 bases at J, with 12 bases between the two ends. The CDR3, as DNA: TGTGCCACCTCCCAAGGGGGAAATCAGCCCCAGCATTTT. Protein: CATSQGGNQPQHF.

The V call is TRBV19, the J call TRBJ1-5, with 8 bases aligning to TRBD1. This CDR3 contains 15 residues. CDR1 is LNHDA and CDR2 is SQIVND in the germline V gene (reference sequence). J was trimmed by 5 bases and V by 3 bases; bases with no gene match: 6. CDR3 DNA sequence: TGTGCCAGTAGTATTAGTTCAGGGGGCTATCAGCCCCAGCATTTT. Protein: CASSISSGGYQPQHF.

The genes are TRBV9 and TRBJ1-3; perhaps TRBD1 as D (5 bases). CDR1 and CDR2 from the germline V gene are SGDLS and YYNGEE. The CDR3 spans 14 residues. V was trimmed by 4 bases and J by 8 bases, leaving 16 bases between them. The CDR3 loop reads CASSLRVGADTIYF. For the CDR3, the DNA is TGTGCCAGCAGCCTCAGGGTGGGCGCGGACACCATATATTTT.

This clone was seen only a few times. The chain uses TRBV7-3 and TRBJ2-2; D gene ambiguous. This CDR3 is built from 16 residues. Germline loops: CDR1 SGHTA, CDR2 FQGTGA. Trimming pared 5 bases from V and 0 bases from J, leaving 13 bases between. CDR3 bases: TGTGCCAGCAGCACTACAAGCAGCGCGAACACCGGGGAGCTGTTTTTT. Residues: CASSTTSSANTGELFF.

The chain couples TRBV27 to TRBJ1-5; tentative D call: TRBD1 (6 bases). Germline CDR1 MNHEY, CDR2 SMNVEV (reference sequence). V lost 1 base and J 6 bases, leaving 10 bases between the germline ends. The CDR3 length is 14 residues. CDR3 bases: TGTGCCAGCAGTTTATATGCAGGGGTTCAGCCCCAGCATTTT. It specifies CASSLYAGVQPQHF.

The chain carries TRBV3-1 (or the pseudogene TRBV3-2) and TRBJ2-7; 12 positions agree with TRBD2. Losses at the gene ends were 6 bases for V and 6 bases for J; bases not matched to a gene: 9. CDR3 length: 15 residues. Germline loops: CDR1 LGHDT, CDR2 YNNKEL (reference sequence). DNA for the CDR3: TGTGCCAGCAGACTGGCTAGCGGGAGGGCCGGCGAGCAGTACTTC. The encoded protein is CASRLASGRAGEQYF.

This clone was recorded a few times. V usage is TRBV18 and J usage is TRBJ2-5, with D possibly being TRBD1 (6 bases). Trimming shortened V by 1 base and J by 0 bases, and 12 bases separated the two germline ends. The CDR3 spans 16 residues. Germline V gene lookup returns CDR1 KGHSH and CDR2 LQKENI. Here the CDR3 reads CASSPRDTAYQETQYF. The DNA for the CDR3 is TGTGCCAGCTCACCACGGGACACCGCGTACCAAGAGACCCAGTACTTC.

The J gene is TRBJ2-1, the V gene TRBV27, with a possible D match to TRBD1 (6 bases). There are 12 residues in the CDR3. V lost 6 bases and J lost 6, with 9 bases in between. Germline V gene data show CDR1 as MNHEY and CDR2 as SMNVEV (reference sequence). The CDR3 coding sequence is TGTGCCAGCAGCCAGGGGCCCAATGAGCAGTTCTTC. It translates to CASSQGPNEQFF.

The J gene is TRBJ1-2, the V gene TRBV28; D gene ambiguous. Germline values: CDR1 MDHEN, CDR2 SYDVKM. Trimming cost V 7 bases and J 5 bases, with 11 bases left between them. This CDR3 spans 12 amino acids. CDR3 nucleotides: TGTGCCAGCAACGATCCGGGATATGGCTACACCTTC. Residues: CASNDPGYGYTF.

Turning to this clone: A read error may account for a junction end that differs from germline. DNA of the CDR3: TGTGCTTGGCAGGCCTCCTACGAGCAGTACTTC. Its protein product is CAWQASYEQYF. This chain joins TRBV20-1 and TRBJ2-7; D gene ambiguous. This CDR3 contains 11 residues. From germline, CDR1 is DFQATT and CDR2 SNEGSKA (reference sequence).

CDR3 bases: TGTGCCAGTAGTAGCGGGAGCACACCAGGAACAACTGAAGCTTTCTTT. Amino acids: CASSSGSTPGTTEAFF. This rearrangement joins TRBV19 to TRBJ1-1, with no clear D. This CDR3 region has 16 residues. The V gene lost 4 bases and the J gene lost 5 bases, with 20 bases spanning the gap. CDR1 and CDR2 (germline): LNHDA, SQIVND (reference sequence).

V is TRBV7-2 and J is TRBJ1-5; TRBD1 matches at 8 bases. The junction had 10 bases not matched to a gene; V was cut back by 5 bases and J by 1 base. The length of the CDR3 is 17 residues. CDR1 is SGHTA, CDR2 FQGNSA, per germline. This CDR3 is CASSIWTGRRSNQPQHF. CDR3 DNA sequence: TGTGCCAGCAGCATATGGACAGGGAGAAGGAGCAATCAGCCCCAGCATTTT.

A single count supports this clone. This rearrangement joins TRBV18 to TRBJ2-1; D is ambiguous. Between the trimmed V and J ends, which lost 3 bases and 9 bases, there was a span of 15 bases. The CDR3 contains 14 residues. Germline CDR1 KGHSH, CDR2 LQKENI. The CDR3 spells CASSPLGEKVEQFF. CDR3 DNA: TGTGCCAGCTCACCTTTAGGAGAGAAAGTTGAGCAGTTCTTC.